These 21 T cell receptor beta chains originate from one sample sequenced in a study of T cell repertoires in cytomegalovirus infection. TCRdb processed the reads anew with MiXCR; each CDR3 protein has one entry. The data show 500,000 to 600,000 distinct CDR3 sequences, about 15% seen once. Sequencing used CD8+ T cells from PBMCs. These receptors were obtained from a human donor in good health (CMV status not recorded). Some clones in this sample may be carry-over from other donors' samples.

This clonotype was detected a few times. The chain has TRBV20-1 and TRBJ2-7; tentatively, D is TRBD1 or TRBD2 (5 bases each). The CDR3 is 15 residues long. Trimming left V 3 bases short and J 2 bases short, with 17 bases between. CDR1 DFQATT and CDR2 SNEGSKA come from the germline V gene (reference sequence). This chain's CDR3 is CSASRTGTHTYEQYF. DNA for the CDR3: TGCAGTGCTAGTCGTACCGGGACGCACACCTACGAGCAGTACTTC.

CDR3 DNA: TGTGCCAGCAGCCCCGGGACAGGAGATCCCTTCTCGGGAAACACCATATATTTT. The encoded protein is CASSPGTGDPFSGNTIYF. This rearrangement joins TRBV6-5 to TRBJ1-3, with 8 bases matching TRBD1. This CDR3 has 18 amino acids. The V and J ends lost 6 bases and 4 bases, in that order; junction bases with no gene match: 17. From germline, CDR1 is MNHEY and CDR2 SVGAGI.

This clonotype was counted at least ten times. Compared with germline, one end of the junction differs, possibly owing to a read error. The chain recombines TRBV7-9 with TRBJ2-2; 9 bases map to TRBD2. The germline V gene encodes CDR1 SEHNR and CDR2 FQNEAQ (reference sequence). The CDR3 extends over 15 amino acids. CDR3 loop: CASNLAGEGTGELFF. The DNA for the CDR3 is TGTGCCAGCAACTTAGCGGGAGAGGGTACCGGGGAGCTGTTTTTT.

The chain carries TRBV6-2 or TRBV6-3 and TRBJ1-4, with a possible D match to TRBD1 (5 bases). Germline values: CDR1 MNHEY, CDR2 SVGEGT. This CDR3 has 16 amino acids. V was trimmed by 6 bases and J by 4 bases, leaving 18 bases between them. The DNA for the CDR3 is TGTGCCAGCAGCCATCCCGTGACAGAGGTTAATGAAAAACTGTTTTTT. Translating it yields CASSHPVTEVNEKLFF.

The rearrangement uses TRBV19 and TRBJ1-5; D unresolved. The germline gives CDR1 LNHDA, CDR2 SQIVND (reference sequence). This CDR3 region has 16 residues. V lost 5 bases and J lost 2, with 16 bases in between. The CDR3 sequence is CASSVVVGSRNQPQHF. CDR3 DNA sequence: TGTGCCAGTAGTGTAGTAGTAGGGAGCCGCAATCAGCCCCAGCATTTT.

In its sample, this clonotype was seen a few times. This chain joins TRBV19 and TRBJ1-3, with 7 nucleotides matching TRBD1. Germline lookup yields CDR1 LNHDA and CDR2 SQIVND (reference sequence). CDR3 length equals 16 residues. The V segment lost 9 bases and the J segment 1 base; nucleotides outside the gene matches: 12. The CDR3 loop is CASTRGDGESGNTIYF. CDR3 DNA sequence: TGTGCCAGCACCAGGGGGGACGGAGAATCTGGAAACACCATATATTTT.

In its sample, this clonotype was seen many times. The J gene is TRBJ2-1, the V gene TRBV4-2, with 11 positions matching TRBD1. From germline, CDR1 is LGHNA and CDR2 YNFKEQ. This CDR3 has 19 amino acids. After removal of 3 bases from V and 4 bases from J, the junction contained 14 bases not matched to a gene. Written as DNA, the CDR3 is TGTGCCAGCAGCCAGGTTCATCCCGGGACAGGGGGGATGTACAATGAGCAGTTCTTC. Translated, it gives CASSQVHPGTGGMYNEQFF.

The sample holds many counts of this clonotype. Here the CDR3 reads CASSLDGTGSAEQFF. In DNA form, the CDR3 reads TGTGCCAGCAGCTTAGATGGGACAGGGAGCGCTGAGCAGTTCTTC. The chain has TRBV11-2 and TRBJ2-1; 9 bases are a match to TRBD1. The V and J ends lost 0 bases and 9 bases, in that order; junction bases with no gene match: 6. Looked up from germline, CDR1 is SGHAT and CDR2 is FQNNGV. The CDR3 spans 15 residues.

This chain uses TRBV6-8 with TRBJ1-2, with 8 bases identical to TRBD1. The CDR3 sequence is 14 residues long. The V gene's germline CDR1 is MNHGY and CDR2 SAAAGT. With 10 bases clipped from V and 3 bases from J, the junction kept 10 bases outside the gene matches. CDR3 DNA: TGTGCCACCACGGCATCGGGACAGGACTATGGCTACACCTTC. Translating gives CATTASGQDYGYTF.

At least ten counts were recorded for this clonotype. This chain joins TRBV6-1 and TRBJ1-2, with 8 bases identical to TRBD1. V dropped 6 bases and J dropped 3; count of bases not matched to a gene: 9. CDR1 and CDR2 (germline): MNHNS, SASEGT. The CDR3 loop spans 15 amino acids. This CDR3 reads CASRDGQGWDYGYTF. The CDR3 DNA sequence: TGTGCCAGCAGAGATGGACAGGGTTGGGACTATGGCTACACCTTC.

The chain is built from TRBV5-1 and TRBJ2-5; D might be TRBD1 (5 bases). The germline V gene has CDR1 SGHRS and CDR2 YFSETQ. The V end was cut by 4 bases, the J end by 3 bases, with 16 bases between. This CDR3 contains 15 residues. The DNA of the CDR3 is TGCGCCAGCAGCCCCCGCTACCCAGGGAAAGAGACCCAGTACTTC. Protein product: CASSPRYPGKETQYF.

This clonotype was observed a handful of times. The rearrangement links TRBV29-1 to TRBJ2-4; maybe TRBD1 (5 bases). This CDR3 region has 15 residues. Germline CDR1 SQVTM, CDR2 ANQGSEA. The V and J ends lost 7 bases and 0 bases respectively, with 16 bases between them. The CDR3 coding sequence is TGCAGCGCCGTGGGGCTGGAATTAGCCAAAAACATTCAGTACTTC. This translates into CSAVGLELAKNIQYF.

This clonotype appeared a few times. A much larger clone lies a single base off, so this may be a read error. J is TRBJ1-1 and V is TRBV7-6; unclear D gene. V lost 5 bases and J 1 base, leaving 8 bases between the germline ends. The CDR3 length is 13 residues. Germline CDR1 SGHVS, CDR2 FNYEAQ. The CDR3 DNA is TGTGCCAGCAGCACAAATCCGAACACTGAAGCTTTCTTT. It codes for CASSTNPNTEAFF.

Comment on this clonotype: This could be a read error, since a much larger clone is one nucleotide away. The CDR3 region has the DNA TGTGCCAGCAGCCATTGGTACTATGGCTACACCTTC. This codes for CASSHWYYGYTF. J is TRBJ1-2 and V is TRBV7-9; D unresolved. Germline loops: CDR1 SEHNR, CDR2 FQNEAQ (reference sequence). V lost 5 bases and J lost 3, with 7 bases in between. The CDR3 contains 12 residues.

CDR3 in DNA: TGCGCCAGCAGCGGGCAGGCCCGCTCCTACAATGAGCAGTTCTTC. This sequence encodes CASSGQARSYNEQFF. This chain joins TRBV4-1 and TRBJ2-1; D uncertain. Germline loops: CDR1 MGHRA, CDR2 YSYEKL. The V gene lost 5 bases and the J gene lost 0 bases, with 11 bases spanning the gap. This CDR3 spans 15 amino acids.

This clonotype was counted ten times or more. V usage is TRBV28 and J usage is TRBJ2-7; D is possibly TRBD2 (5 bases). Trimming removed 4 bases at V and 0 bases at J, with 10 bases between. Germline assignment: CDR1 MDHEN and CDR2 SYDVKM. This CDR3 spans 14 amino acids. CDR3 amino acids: CASSSQRASYEQYF. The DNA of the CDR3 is TGTGCCAGCAGTTCCCAGAGGGCCTCCTACGAGCAGTACTTC. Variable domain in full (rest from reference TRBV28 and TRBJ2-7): DVKVTQSSRYLVKRTGEKVFLECVQDMDHENMFWYRQDPGLGLRLIYFSYDVKMKEKGDIPEGYSVSREKKERFSLILESASTNQTSMYLCASSSQRASYEQYFGPGTRLTVT.

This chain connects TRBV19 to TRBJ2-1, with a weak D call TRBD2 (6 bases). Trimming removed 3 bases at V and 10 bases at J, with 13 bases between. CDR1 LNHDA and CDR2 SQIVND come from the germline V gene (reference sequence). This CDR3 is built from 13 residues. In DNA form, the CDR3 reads TGTGCCAGTAGTATCTCCCTGGGGAGGGAGCAGTTCTTC. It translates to CASSISLGREQFF.

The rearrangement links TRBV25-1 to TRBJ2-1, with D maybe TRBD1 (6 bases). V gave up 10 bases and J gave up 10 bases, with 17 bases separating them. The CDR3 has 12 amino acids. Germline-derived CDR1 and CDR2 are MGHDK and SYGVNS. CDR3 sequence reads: CAISVSGGEQFF. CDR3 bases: TGTGCCATCTCAGTTAGTGGGGGCGAGCAGTTCTTC.

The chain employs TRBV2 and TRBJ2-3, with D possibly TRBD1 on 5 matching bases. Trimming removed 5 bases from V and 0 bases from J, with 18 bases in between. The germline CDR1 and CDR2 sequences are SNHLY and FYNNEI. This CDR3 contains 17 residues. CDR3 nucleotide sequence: TGTGCCAGCAGTCCGGTACTATTCCGGACAAGCACAGATACGCAGTATTTT. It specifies CASSPVLFRTSTDTQYF.

The CDR3 DNA reads as TGTGCCAGCAGTTCCCTAGCGGGAGCTCGTGTGGTGTCCTACGAGCAGTACTTC. This translates into CASSSLAGARVVSYEQYF. The rearrangement uses TRBV27 and TRBJ2-7, with 10 bases lining up with TRBD2. Trimming cost V 4 bases and J 1 base; bases outside gene matches: 13. The CDR3 consists of 18 residues. Germline V gene data show CDR1 as MNHEY and CDR2 as SMNVEV (reference sequence).

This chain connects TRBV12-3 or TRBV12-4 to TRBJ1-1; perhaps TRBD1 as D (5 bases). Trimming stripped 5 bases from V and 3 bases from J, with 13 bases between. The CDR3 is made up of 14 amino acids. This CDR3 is CASSPVGADTEAFF. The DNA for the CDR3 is TGTGCCAGCAGTCCTGTTGGGGCTGACACTGAAGCTTTCTTT.